A selection of T cell receptor beta chains follows, all from one sample in a study of blood T cell repertoires in COVID-19. Here immunoSEQ multiplex PCR was the method, and the copy in TCRdb shows in-frame clones only, minus some. Among over 120,000 clones listed, over 65% were seen once. The sample taken for sequencing was peripheral blood. The receptors stem from a human donor in a cohort sampled during active COVID-19. Each CDR3 is given with its conserved first and last residue. D genes are given only for firm matches.

TRBV30	TRBJ1-4	NA	CAWSARGTNEKLFF
TRBV19	TRBJ2-1	TRBD2	CASRPTSGHFNEQFF
TRBV19	TRBJ2-5	TRBD2	CASSIRLAVETQYF
TRBV5-1	TRBJ2-2	TRBD1	CASSYSLTGGSGELFF
TRBV18	TRBJ1-3	TRBD1	CASSPRQGLGSGNTIYF
TRBV28	TRBJ1-4	NA	CASSYAQGGEKLFF
TRBV15	TRBJ1-1	TRBD1	CATSRDEGWGQNEAFF
TRBV3-1/TRBV3-2	TRBJ1-1	NA	CASSPSSGGWNTEAFF
TRBV6-5	TRBJ1-1	TRBD1	CASSYQGDTEAFF
TRBV5-5	TRBJ1-2	NA	CASSLQGPGYTF
TRBV7-9	TRBJ2-6	NA	CASSSARLSPRIGANVLTF
TRBV7-6	TRBJ2-2	NA	CASSLGGGALPGELFF
TRBV3-1/TRBV3-2	TRBJ1-5	NA	CASSPMGGDQPQHF
TRBV3-1/TRBV3-2	TRBJ2-7	TRBD2	CASSSGGGSGEQYF
TRBV9	TRBJ2-2	NA	CASSAISGSTGELFF
TRBV13	TRBJ2-2	TRBD2	CASSISAGGHTGELFF
TRBV7-2	TRBJ2-7	NA	CASSLGGPSYEQYF
TRBV5-3	TRBJ2-1	NA	CARSRSRHNEQFF
TRBV30	TRBJ2-3	NA	CAWSVSFSTDTQYF
TRBV5-1	TRBJ1-1	NA	CASSTQTGNTEAFF
TRBV30	TRBJ1-2	TRBD1	CAWSLAPGRGFLRPNYGYTF
TRBV19	TRBJ2-3	TRBD2	CASSTRTSGRAGDTQYF
TRBV15	TRBJ1-1	NA	CATSRYGGLLNTEAFF
TRBV3-1/TRBV3-2	TRBJ2-1	TRBD2	CASSQDPVAGINEQFF
TRBV27	TRBJ1-5	TRBD1	CASSPHMGQGLGQPQHF
TRBV3-1/TRBV3-2	TRBJ2-2	NA	CASSRLAEANTGELFF
TRBV30	TRBJ2-1	TRBD2	CAWSGGGLAGAGSSYNEQFF
TRBV6-5	TRBJ1-3	TRBD1	CASRGQGGGNTIYF
TRBV5-1	TRBJ1-4	TRBD1	CASSDGTVEKLFF
TRBV9	TRBJ2-5	TRBD1	CASSDHRQGEWKTQYF
TRBV4-1	TRBJ1-2	TRBD1	CASSPLGDSINYGYTF
TRBV2	TRBJ2-3	NA	CASSYVGDGDTQYF
TRBV11-2	TRBJ2-2	TRBD1	CASSPTGDANTGELFF
TRBV3-1/TRBV3-2	TRBJ1-6	NA	CASSQDFVYYNSPLHF
TRBV28	TRBJ2-5	TRBD2	CASSSTRGKLAGTNSETQYF
TRBV28	TRBJ2-1	TRBD1	CASSPPGQGIGEQFF
TRBV2	TRBJ1-6	NA	CASSLQQGSPLHF
TRBV18	TRBJ2-3	NA	CASSPILSADTQYF
TRBV9	TRBJ2-1	TRBD2	CASSYSGSAYNEQFF
TRBV6-4	TRBJ2-1	TRBD1	CASSDTGVDEQFF
TRBV7-2	TRBJ2-6	NA	CASSSPGSGANVLTF
TRBV6-1	TRBJ1-2	NA	CASSEAPGLGYGYTF
TRBV7-3	TRBJ2-1	TRBD2	CASSLRPMAGDYNEQFF
TRBV4-2	TRBJ2-7	TRBD2	CASSQGSGGLGYEQYF
TRBV18	TRBJ2-1	NA	CASSPIEVNEQFF
TRBV19	TRBJ1-1	NA	CASSTVGGLEAFF
TRBV15	TRBJ2-5	TRBD1	CATSRHRGQGQETQYF
TRBV11-2	TRBJ2-7	TRBD1	CASSGPGTGAYEQYF
TRBV30	TRBJ2-5	TRBD1	CAWSASGGAETQYF
TRBV6-1	TRBJ2-7	NA	CASSENWASENYEQYF